The following is a T cell receptor (beta chain) sequence with its context. This entry is derived from a study of control samples from healthy donors and cancer patients. Trimming removed 2 bases from V and 1 base from J, with 9 bases in between. Germline lookup yields CDR1 SGHVS and CDR2 FQNEAQ. There are 16 residues in the CDR3. Repertoires were generated with immunoSEQ multiplex PCR, while TCRdb's copy carries only in-frame clones and drops some. The repertoire holds tens of thousands of clones, with around 80% as singletons. Sequencing was carried out using blood. The TCR originated in a woman aged 60-75 years in good health. The genes are TRBV7-8 and TRBJ1-6; D is unclear. The chain's CDR3 is CASSLNERSYNSPLHF. CDR3 coding DNA: TGTGCCAGCAGCTTAAACGAGCGGTCCTATAATTCACCCCTCCACTTT. The full variable domain, with the rest looked up from reference TRBV7-8 and TRBJ1-6, is GAGVSQSPRYKVAKRGQDVALRCDPISGHVSLFWYQQALGQGPEFLTYFQNEAQLDKSGLPSDRFFAERPEGSVSTLKIQRTQQEDSAVYLCASSLNERSYNSPLHFGNGTRLTVT.